The text below deals with one TCR beta chain. Its antigen is unknown. Treatment defined: oral pan-JAK inhibitor, 5-10 mg twice daily. Extracted RNA was reverse transcribed, and the resulting cDNA served as sequencing template. Measured with immunoSEQ multiplex PCR; TCRdb has only the in-frame clones, and not every one. The data contain 120,000 to 150,000 clones, around 82% of them singletons. Trimming stripped 4 bases from V and 0 bases from J, with 14 bases between. CDR3 size: 16 residues. CDR1 is SEHNR, CDR2 FQNEAQ, per germline (reference sequence). This record comes from a study of CD8+ T cells in alopecia areata. Study-wide results and caveats: Many expanded lesional clones persisted in scalp and blood during tofacitinib. Scalp sequencing also captures normal skin's resident alphabeta T cells.

This TCR came from a human donor with alopecia areata. V is TRBV7-9 and J is TRBJ2-3; unclear D gene. Sample: CD8+ T cells sorted from blood, taken at week 4, from a patient treated with tofacitinib. CDR3 coding DNA: TGTGCCAGCAGCTCCGTCGACGTATCTAGCACAGATACGCAGTATTTT. It is translated as CASSSVDVSSTDTQYF.